A single TCR beta chain is shown here with its context. Its antigen remains unknown. This record belongs to a study of cytomegalovirus exposure and HLA in healthy donors. The study, taken as a whole, reports: Compared with the roughly 700-donor mean, an Asian-associated ancestry cluster reportedly had fewer N-insertions, according to a later analysis. Donor immune exposure was known only as CMV serostatus.

The PCR was carried out with 60 Vbeta primers and 13 Jbeta primers. The repertoire was sequenced with immunoSEQ multiplex PCR; TCRdb's copy has only in-frame clones and lacks some. The table lists 120,000 or so clones, around 81% of them singletons. The V gene's germline CDR1 is MNHNY and CDR2 SVGAGI (reference sequence). This CDR3 is 13 amino acids long. This TCR was sampled from a woman aged 40 to 50 in good health and CMV-seronegative. The V and J genes are TRBV6-6 and TRBJ2-5; 8 bases are a match to TRBD1. The J call is in doubt because the DNA end fits TRBJ2-7 better. Sequencing was done on a sample of PBMCs. CDR3 nucleotide sequence: TGTGCCACCTCTCGGACAGGGCTTCACGAGCAGTACTTC. This translates into CATSRTGLHEQYF.